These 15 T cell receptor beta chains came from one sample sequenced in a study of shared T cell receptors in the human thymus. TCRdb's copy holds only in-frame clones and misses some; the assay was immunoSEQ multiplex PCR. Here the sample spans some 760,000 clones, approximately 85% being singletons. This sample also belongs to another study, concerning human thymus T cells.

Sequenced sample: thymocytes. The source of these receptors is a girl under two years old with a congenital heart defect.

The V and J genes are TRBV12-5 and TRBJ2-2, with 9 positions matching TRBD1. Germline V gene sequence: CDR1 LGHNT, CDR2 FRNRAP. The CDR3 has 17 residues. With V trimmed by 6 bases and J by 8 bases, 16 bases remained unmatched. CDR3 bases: TGTGCTAGTGGCGAAATCCGGGACAGGGATGGACCGGGGGAGCTGTTTTTT. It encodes CASGEIRDRDGPGELFF.

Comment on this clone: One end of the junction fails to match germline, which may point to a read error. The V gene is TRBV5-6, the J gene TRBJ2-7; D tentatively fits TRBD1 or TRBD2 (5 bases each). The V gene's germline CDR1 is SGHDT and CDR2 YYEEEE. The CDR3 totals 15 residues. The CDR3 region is CASNLGRGPSFEQYF. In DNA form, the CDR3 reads TGTGCCAGCAACTTGGGACGGGGTCCCAGCTTCGAGCAGTACTTC.

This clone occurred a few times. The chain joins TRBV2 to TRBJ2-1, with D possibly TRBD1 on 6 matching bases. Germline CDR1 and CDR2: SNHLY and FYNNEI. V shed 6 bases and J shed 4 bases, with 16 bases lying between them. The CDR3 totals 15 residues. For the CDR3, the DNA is TGTGCCAGCAGCGCAGGGGACGCCGGATACAATGAGCAGTTCTTC. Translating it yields CASSAGDAGYNEQFF.

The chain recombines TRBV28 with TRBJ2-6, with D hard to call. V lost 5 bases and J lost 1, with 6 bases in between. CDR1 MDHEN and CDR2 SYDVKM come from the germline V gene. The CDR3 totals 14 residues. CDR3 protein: CASSPSSGANVLTF. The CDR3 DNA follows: TGTGCCAGCAGTCCATCATCTGGGGCCAACGTCCTGACTTTC. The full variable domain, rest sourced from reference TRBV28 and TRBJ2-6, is DVKVTQSSRYLVKRTGEKVFLECVQDMDHENMFWYRQDPGLGLRLIYFSYDVKMKEKGDIPEGYSVSREKKERFSLILESASTNQTSMYLCASSPSSGANVLTFGAGSRLTVL.

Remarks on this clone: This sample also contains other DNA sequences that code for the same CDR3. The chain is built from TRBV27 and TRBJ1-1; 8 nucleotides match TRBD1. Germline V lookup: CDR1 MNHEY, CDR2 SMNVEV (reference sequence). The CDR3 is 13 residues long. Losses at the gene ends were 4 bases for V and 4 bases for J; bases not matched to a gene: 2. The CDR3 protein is CASSSQGATEAFF. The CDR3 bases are TGTGCCAGCAGTTCCCAGGGGGCCACTGAAGCTTTCTTT.

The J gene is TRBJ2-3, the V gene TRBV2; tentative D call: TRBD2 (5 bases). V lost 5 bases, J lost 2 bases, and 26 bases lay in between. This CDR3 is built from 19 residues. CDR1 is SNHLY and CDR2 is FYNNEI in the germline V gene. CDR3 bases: TGTGCCAGCAGTAGACGGTACAAGCAGCCCGGGAACTTCACAGATACGCAGTATTTT. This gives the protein CASSRRYKQPGNFTDTQYF.

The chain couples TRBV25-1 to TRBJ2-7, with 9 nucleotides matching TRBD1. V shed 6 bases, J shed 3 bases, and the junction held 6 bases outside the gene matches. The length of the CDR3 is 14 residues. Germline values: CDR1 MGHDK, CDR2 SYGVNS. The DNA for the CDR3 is TGTGCCAGCAGCCTAGACAGGGGGATCTACGAGCAGTACTTC. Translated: CASSLDRGIYEQYF.

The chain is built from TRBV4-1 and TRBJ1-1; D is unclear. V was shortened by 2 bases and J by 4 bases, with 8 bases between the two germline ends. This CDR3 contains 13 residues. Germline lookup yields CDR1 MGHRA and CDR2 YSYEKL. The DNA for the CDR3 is TGCGCCAGCAGCCAAAAGGGAGGCACTGAAGCTTTCTTT. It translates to CASSQKGGTEAFF.

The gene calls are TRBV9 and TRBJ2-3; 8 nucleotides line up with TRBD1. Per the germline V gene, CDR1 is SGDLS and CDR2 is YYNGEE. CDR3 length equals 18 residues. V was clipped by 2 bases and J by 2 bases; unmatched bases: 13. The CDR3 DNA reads TGTGCCAGCAGCGTCACTCCCCGGACAGGGCACCCCACAGATACGCAGTATTTT. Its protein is CASSVTPRTGHPTDTQYF.

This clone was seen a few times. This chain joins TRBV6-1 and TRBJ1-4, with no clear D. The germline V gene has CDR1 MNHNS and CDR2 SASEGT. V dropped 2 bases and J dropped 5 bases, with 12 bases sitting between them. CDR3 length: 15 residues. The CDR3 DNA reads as TGTGCCAGCAGTGAATACGGGGAGATAAATGAAAAACTGTTTTTT. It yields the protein CASSEYGEINEKLFF.

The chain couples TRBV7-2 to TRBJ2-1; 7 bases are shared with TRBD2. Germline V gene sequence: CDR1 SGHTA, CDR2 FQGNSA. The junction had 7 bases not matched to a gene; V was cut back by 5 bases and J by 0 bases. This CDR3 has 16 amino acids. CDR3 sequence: CASSITSDSSYNEQFF. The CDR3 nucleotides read TGTGCCAGCAGCATTACTAGCGACAGCTCCTACAATGAGCAGTTCTTC.

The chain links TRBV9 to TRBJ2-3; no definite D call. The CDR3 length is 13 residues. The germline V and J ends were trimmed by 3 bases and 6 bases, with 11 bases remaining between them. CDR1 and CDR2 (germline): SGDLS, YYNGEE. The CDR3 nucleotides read TGTGCCAGCAGCGCACTGCCCCTGGATACGCAGTATTTT. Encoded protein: CASSALPLDTQYF.

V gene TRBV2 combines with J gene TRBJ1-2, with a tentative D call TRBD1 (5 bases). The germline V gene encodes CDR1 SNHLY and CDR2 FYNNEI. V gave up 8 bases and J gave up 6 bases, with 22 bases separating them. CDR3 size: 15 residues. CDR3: CASPLNRDWVNGYTF. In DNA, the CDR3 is TGTGCCAGCCCGCTCAACCGGGACTGGGTAAATGGCTACACCTTC.

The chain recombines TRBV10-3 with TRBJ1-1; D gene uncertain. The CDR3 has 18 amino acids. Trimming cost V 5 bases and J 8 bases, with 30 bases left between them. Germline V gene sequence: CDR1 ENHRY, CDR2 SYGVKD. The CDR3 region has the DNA TGTGCCATCAGTACGCGGCATAAACAAAAGAACTCATTTATAGAAGCTTTCTTT. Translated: CAISTRHKQKNSFIEAFF.

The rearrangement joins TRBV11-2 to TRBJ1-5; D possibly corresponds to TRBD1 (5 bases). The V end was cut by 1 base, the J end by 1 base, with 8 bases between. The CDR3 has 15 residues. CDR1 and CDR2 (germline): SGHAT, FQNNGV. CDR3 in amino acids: CASSLVGGSNQPQHF. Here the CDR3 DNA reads TGTGCCAGCAGCTTAGTGGGGGGGAGCAATCAGCCCCAGCATTTT.